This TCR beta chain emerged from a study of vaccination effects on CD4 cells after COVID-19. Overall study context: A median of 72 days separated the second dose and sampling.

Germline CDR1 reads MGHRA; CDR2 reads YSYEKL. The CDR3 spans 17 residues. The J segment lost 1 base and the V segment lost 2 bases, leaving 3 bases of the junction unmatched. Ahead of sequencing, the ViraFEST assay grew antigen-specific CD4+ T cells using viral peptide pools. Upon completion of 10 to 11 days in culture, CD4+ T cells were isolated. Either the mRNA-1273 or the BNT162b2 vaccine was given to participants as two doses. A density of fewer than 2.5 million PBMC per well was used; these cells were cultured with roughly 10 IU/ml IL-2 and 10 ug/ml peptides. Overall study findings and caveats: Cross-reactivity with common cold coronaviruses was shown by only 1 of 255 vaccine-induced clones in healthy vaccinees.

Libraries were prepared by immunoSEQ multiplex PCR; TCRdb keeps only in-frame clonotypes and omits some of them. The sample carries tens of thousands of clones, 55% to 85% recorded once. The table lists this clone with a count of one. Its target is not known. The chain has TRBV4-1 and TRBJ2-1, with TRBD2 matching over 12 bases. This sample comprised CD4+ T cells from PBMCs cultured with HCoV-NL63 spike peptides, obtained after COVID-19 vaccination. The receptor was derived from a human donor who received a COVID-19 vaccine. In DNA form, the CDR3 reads TGCGCCAGCAGCCAACAGACTAGCGGGGGTTCCTACAATGAGCAGTTCTTC. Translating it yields CASSQQTSGGSYNEQFF.